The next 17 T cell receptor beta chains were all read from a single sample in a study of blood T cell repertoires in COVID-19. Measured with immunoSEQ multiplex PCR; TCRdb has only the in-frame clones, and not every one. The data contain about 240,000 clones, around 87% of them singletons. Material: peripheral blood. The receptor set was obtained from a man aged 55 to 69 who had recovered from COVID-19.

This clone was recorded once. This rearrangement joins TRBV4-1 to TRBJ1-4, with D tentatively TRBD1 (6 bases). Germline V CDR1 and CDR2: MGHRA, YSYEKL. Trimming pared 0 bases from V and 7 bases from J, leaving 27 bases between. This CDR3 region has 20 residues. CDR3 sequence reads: CASSQDPLGAGRGPAEKLFF. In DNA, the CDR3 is TGCGCCAGCAGCCAAGATCCGCTGGGGGCAGGGCGAGGCCCTGCTGAAAAACTGTTTTTT.

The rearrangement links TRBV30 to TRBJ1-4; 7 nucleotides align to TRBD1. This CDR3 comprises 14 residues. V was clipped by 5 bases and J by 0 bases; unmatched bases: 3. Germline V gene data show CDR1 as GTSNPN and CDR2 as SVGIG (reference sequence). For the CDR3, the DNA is TGTGCCTGGGGACAGGTTGCAACTAATGAAAAACTGTTTTTT. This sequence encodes CAWGQVATNEKLFF.

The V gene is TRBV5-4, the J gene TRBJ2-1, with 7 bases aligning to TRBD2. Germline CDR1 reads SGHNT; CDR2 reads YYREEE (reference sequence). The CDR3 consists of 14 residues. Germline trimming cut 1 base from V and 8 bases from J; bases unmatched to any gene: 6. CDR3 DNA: TGTGCCAGCAGCTTGAGGGACTACCTCCATGAGCAGTTCTTC. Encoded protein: CASSLRDYLHEQFF.

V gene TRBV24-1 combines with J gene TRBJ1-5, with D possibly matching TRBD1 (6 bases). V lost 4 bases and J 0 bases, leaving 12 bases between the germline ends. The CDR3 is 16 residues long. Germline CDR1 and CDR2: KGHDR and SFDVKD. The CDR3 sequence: CATSEGAGYSNQPQHF. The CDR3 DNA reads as TGTGCCACCAGTGAGGGGGCCGGGTATAGCAATCAGCCCCAGCATTTT.

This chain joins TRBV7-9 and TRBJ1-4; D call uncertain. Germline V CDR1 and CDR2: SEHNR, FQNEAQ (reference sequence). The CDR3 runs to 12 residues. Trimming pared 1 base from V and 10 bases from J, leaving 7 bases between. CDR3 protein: CASSLERRKLFF. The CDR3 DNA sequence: TGTGCCAGCAGCTTAGAGCGGAGAAAACTGTTTTTT.

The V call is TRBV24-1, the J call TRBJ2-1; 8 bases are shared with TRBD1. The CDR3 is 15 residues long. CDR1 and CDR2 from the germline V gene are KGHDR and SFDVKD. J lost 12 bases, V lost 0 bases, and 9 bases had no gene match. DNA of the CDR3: TGTGCCACCAGTGATTTGGGACAGGGTGGGAAAGTGCAGTTCTTC. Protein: CATSDLGQGGKVQFF.

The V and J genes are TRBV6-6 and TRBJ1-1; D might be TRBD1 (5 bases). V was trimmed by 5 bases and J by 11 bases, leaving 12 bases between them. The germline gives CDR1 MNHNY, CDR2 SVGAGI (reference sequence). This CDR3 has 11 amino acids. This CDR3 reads CASSQTVMAFF. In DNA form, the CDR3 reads TGTGCCAGCAGTCAGACAGTGATGGCTTTCTTT.

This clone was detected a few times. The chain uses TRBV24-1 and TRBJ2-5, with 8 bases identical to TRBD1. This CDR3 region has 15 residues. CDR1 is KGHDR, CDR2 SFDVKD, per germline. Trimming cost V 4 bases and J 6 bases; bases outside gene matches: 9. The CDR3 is CATSDPGGQGQTQYF. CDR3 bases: TGTGCCACCAGTGACCCCGGAGGACAGGGCCAGACCCAGTACTTC.

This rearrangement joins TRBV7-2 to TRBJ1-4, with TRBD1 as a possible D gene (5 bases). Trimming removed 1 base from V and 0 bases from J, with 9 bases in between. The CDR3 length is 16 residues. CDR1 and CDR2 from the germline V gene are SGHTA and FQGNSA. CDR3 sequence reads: CASSLVGVATNEKLFF. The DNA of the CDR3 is TGTGCCAGCAGCTTAGTAGGGGTCGCAACTAATGAAAAACTGTTTTTT.

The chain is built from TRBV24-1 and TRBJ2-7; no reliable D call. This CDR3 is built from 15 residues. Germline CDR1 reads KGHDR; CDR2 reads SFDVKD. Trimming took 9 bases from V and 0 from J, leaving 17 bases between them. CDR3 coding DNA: TGTGCCACCTTGGCTTCCACAGATTTCTCCTACGAGCAGTACGTC. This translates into CATLASTDFSYEQYV.

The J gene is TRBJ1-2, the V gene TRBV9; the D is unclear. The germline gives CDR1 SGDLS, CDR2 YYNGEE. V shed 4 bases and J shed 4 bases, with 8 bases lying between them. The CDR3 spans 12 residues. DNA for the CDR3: TGTGCCAGCAGCTCCACGGTCTATGGCTACACCTTC. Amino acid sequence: CASSSTVYGYTF.

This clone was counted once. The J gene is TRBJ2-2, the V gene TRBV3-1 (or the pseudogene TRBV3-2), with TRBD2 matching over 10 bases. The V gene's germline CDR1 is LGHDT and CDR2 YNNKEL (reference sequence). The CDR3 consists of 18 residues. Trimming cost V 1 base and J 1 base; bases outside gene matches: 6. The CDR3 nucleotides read TGTGCCAGCAGCCAAGTACTAGCGGGATCGATGAACACCGGGGAGCTGTTTTTT. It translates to CASSQVLAGSMNTGELFF.

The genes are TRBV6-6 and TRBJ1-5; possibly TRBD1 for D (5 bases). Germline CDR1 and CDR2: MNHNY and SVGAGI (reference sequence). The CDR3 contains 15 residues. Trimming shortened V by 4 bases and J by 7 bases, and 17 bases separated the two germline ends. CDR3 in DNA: TGTGCCAGCAGTTCCGGCTCAGGGTTTTGGCAGCCCCAGCATTTT. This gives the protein CASSSGSGFWQPQHF.

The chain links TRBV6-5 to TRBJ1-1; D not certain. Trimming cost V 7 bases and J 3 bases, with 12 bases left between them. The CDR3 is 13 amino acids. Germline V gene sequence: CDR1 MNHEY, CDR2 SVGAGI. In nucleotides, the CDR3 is TGTGCCAGCACTATGACGAGGGACACTGAAGCTTTCTTT. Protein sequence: CASTMTRDTEAFF.

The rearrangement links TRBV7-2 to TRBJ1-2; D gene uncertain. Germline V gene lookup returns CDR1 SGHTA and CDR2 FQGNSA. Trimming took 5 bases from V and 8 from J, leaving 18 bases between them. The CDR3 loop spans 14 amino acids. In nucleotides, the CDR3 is TGTGCCAGCAGCCCTCCAGCGAGGGAGAGGGGCTACACCTTC. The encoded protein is CASSPPARERGYTF.

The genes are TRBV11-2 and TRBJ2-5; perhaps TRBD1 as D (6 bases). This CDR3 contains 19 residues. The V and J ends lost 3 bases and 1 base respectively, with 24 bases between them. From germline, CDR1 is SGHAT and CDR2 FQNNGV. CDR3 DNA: TGTGCCAGCAGCTTCTGGGAAATCCGGGACAACTGGATCCAAGAGACCCAGTACTTC. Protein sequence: CASSFWEIRDNWIQETQYF.

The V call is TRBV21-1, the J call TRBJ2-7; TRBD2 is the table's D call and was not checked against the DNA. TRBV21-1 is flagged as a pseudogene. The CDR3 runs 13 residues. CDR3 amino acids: CASWGGDLYEQYV. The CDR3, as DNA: TGTGCCAGCTGGGGAGGGGACCTCTACGAGCAGTACGTC.